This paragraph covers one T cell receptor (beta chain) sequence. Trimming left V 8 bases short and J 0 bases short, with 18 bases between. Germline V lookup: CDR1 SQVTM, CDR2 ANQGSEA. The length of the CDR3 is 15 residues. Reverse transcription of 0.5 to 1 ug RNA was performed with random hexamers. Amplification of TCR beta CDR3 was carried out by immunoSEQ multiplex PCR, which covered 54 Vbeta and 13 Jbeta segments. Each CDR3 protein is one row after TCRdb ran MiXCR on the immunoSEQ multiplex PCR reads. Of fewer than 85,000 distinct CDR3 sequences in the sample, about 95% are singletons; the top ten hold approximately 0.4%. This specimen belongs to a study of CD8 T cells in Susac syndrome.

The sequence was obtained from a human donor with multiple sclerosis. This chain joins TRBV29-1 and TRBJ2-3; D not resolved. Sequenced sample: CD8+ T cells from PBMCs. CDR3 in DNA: TGCAGCATTGTCGCCCTTGGCGGCAGCACAGATACGCAGTATTTT. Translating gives CSIVALGGSTDTQYF.